This T cell receptor beta chain appears in the sequencing data of a study of T cell repertoires in cytomegalovirus infection (dated by TCRdb to between 2018 and 2020). Regarding the complete study: Because public TCR beta signatures pointed to carriage of CMV infection together with the matching HLA type, the HLA type of each donor mattered for the analysis. General findings and caveats noted by the study authors: The ex vivo response was dominated by HLA-C-restricted CMV-specific TCR beta clonotypes, and the single most frequent clonotype in two of eight donors was supplied by these HLA-C-restricted clonotypes. In both this cohort and an independent roughly 330-donor cohort, the cumulative frequency of public TCR beta family members distinguished carriers of CMV infection plus the relevant HLA type.

Sequenced using an Illumina HiSeq 1500. TCRdb trimmed public reads at Q25 via fastp, called clones via MiXCR and kept in-frame beta chains. Duplicate CDR3 protein sequences are folded into a single record with the most common DNA and genes. Across this sample there are approximately 240,000 distinct CDR3 sequences, with approximately 13% seen only once. Approximately 1.6% of the sample is in the top ten clones. The sample holds many counts of this clonotype. This clone's antigen is unknown. Per-nucleotide qualities are absent, and no much larger clonotype sits a single base away. The CDR3, cysteine through phenylalanine, is 16 amino acids long. Only CDR3 DNA is held: 48 bases, read in frame from base 1. As encoded in the germline V gene, CDR1 is MDHEN while CDR2 is SYDVKM. V gives up 4 bases and J gives up 0 bases, and the segment between their germline ends measures 15 bases.

The sequenced sample consisted of PBMCs. The receptor's source is a human donor in good health (CMV status not recorded). Some clones in this sample may be carry-over from other donors' samples. The chain is made from TRBV28 and TRBJ1-1; possibly the D gene is TRBD1, per 6 matching bases. The nucleotide sequence is given as TGTGCCAGCAGTTACCCCCGGACAGCCATGAACACTGAAGCTTTCTTT. Its protein product is CASSYPRTAMNTEAFF.